The TCR beta chain under discussion was sequenced for a study of cytomegalovirus exposure and HLA in healthy donors. Study-level results: In an earlier analysis, productive rearrangement rates for most beta V segments clustered near 87% or 30%. Analysis was performed later, and it showed HLA-associated TCR beta chains to be more clonally expanded than equally common others.

Points on this clone: Its specificity is unknown.

60 Vbeta and 13 Jbeta primers were used in PCR. Generated by immunoSEQ multiplex PCR, the TCRdb table keeps only in-frame clones and is missing some. The sample holds fewer than 200,000 clones, approximately 81% seen once. Looked up from germline, CDR1 is SEHNR and CDR2 is FQNEAQ (reference sequence). V lost 3 bases and J 4 bases, leaving 13 bases between the germline ends. CDR3 length: 14 residues. Material for sequencing was PBMCs. The sequence derives from a male donor in good health and CMV-seronegative. The chain couples TRBV7-9 to TRBJ2-7; D is perhaps TRBD1 (6 bases). The CDR3 protein is CASSFDRSRYEQYF. CDR3 in DNA: TGTGCCAGCAGCTTCGACAGGAGTCGGTACGAGCAGTACTTC.